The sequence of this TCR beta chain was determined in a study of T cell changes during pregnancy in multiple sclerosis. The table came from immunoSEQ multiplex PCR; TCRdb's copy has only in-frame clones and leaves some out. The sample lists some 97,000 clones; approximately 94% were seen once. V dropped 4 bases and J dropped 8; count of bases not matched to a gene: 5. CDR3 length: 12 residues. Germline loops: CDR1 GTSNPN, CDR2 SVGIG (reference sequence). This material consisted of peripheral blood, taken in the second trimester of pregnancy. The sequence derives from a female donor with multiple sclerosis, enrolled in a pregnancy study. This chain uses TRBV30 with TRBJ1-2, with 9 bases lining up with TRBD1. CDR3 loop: CAWKQGAEGYTF. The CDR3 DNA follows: TGTGCCTGGAAACAGGGGGCAGAAGGCTACACCTTC.